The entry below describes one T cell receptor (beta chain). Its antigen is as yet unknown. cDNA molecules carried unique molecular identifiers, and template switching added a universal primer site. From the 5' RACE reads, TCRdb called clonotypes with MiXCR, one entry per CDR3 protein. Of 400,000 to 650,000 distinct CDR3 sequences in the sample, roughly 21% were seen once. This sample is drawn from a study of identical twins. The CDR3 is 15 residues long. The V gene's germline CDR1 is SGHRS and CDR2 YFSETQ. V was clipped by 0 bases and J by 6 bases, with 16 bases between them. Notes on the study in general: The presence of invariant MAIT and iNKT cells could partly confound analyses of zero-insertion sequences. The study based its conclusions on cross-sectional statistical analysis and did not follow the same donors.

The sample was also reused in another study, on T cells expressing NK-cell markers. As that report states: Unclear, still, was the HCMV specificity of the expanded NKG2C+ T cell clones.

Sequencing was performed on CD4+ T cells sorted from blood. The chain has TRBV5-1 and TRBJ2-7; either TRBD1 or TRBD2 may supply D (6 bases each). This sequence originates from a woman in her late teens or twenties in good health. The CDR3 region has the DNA TGCGCCAGCAGCTTGGAGGGGGTCCTGGGGGGCGAGCAGTACTTC. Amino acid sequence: CASSLEGVLGGEQYF.